This T cell receptor beta chain is drawn from a study of CD8+ T cells in alopecia areata. Study-wide findings and caveats: More clonal than normal scalp was lesional scalp, particularly alopecia totalis/universalis. Alphabeta T cells residing in normal skin are also sequenced in scalp samples.

The CDR3 runs 13 residues. CDR1 is MGHRA, CDR2 YSYEKL, per germline. V trimming: 3 bases; J trimming: 7 bases; junction bases outside the gene matches: 4. In regard to this clone: Its antigen remains unidentified.

cDNA reverse transcribed from extracted RNA served as the sequencing template. Assay used: immunoSEQ multiplex PCR; TCRdb lists only in-frame clones, some missing. The sample has 15,000 to 20,000 clones, under 75% seen once. Alopecia areata patients provided lesional scalp punch biopsies and peripheral blood. The clonotype was recovered from a human donor with alopecia areata. The chain recombines TRBV4-1 with TRBJ1-1; 8 nucleotides match TRBD1. This specimen consisted of skin, obtained at week 0. In DNA, the CDR3 is TGCGCCAGCAGCCATGGGACAGGCCGTGAAGCTTTCTTT. Translating it yields CASSHGTGREAFF.